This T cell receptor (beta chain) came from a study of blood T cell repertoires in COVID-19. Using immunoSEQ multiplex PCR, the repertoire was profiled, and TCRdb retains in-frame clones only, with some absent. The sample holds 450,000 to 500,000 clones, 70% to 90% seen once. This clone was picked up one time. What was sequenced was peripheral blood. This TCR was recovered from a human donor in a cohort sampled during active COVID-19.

This CDR3 is CASSARDRVDGRGMNTEAFF. CDR3 nucleotide sequence: TGTGCCAGCAGCGCCCGGGACAGGGTTGATGGCAGAGGGATGAACACTGAAGCTTTCTTT. This chain connects TRBV21-1 to TRBJ1-1; the DNA was not compared with TRBD1, the D call given in the table. TRBV21-1 is an annotated pseudogene. This CDR3 has 20 amino acids.